A selection of T cell receptor beta chains follows, all from one sample in a study of siplizumab effects on memory and regulatory T cells. Measured with immunoSEQ multiplex PCR; TCRdb has only the in-frame clones, and not every one. The sample lists more than 95,000 clones; over 90% were seen once. Sequenced: Tregs sorted from blood. Receptor source: a human donor in good health. Both conserved end residues are part of each CDR3. Each record gives: D gene, J gene, V gene, clone size, CDR3 protein, CDR3 DNA. The D gene is left open where the match is weak. Expanded clones are given a class, and other clones once, few, many or no size at all.

d_gene: -; j_gene: TRBJ1-2; v_gene: TRBV27; abundance: -; CDR3aa: CASSSYSGAGLYGYTF; CDR3nt: TGTGCCAGCAGTTCATATAGTGGGGCAGGGCTTTATGGCTACACCTTC
d_gene: -; j_gene: TRBJ1-1; v_gene: TRBV30; abundance: -; CDR3aa: CAWSRRGDTEAFF; CDR3nt: TGTGCCTGGAGTAGAAGGGGTGACACTGAAGCTTTCTTT
d_gene: TRBD1; j_gene: TRBJ1-4; v_gene: TRBV5-1; abundance: -; CDR3aa: CASSLGTGRDEKLFF; CDR3nt: TGCGCCAGCAGCTTGGGGACAGGGAGAGACGAAAAACTGTTTTTT
d_gene: -; j_gene: TRBJ2-1; v_gene: TRBV5-1; abundance: once; CDR3aa: CASSQASLPYNEQFF; CDR3nt: TGCGCCAGCAGCCAGGCGAGCCTTCCCTACAATGAGCAGTTCTTC
d_gene: -; j_gene: TRBJ1-5; v_gene: TRBV7-2; abundance: -; CDR3aa: CASRRDSNQPQHF; CDR3nt: TGTGCCAGCAGGCGGGACAGCAATCAGCCCCAGCATTTT
d_gene: -; j_gene: TRBJ1-6; v_gene: TRBV30; abundance: -; CDR3aa: CAWSVLSRKGSPLHF; CDR3nt: TGTGCCTGGAGTGTATTGTCCCGGAAGGGTTCACCCCTCCACTTT
d_gene: TRBD1; j_gene: TRBJ1-1; v_gene: TRBV19; abundance: -; CDR3aa: CASSKGTGYPEAFF; CDR3nt: TGTGCCAGTAGTAAGGGGACAGGGTACCCTGAAGCTTTCTTT
d_gene: TRBD1; j_gene: TRBJ2-2; v_gene: TRBV5-8; abundance: once; CDR3aa: CASSKGTVNTGELFF; CDR3nt: TGTGCCAGCAGCAAGGGGACAGTGAACACCGGGGAGCTGTTTTTT
d_gene: -; j_gene: TRBJ1-5; v_gene: TRBV7-2; abundance: -; CDR3aa: CASSFRWDHSNQPQHF; CDR3nt: TGTGCCAGCAGCTTCCGCTGGGACCATAGCAATCAGCCCCAGCATTTT
d_gene: TRBD1; j_gene: TRBJ2-7; v_gene: TRBV29-1; abundance: -; CDR3aa: CSAGQALGEQYF; CDR3nt: TGCAGCGCCGGACAGGCCCTAGGCGAGCAGTACTTC
d_gene: -; j_gene: TRBJ2-7; v_gene: TRBV18; abundance: -; CDR3aa: CASSPLDREGEQYF; CDR3nt: TGTGCCAGCTCACCCCTGGACAGGGAGGGCGAGCAGTACTTC
d_gene: TRBD1; j_gene: TRBJ1-2; v_gene: TRBV2; abundance: -; CDR3aa: CASSGTGSRGNYGYTF; CDR3nt: TGTGCCAGCAGTGGGACAGGGTCGAGGGGAAACTATGGCTACACCTTC
d_gene: -; j_gene: TRBJ1-2; v_gene: TRBV5-1; abundance: -; CDR3aa: CASSLGFRTYGYTF; CDR3nt: TGCGCCAGCAGCTTGGGGTTTCGTACCTATGGCTACACCTTC
d_gene: -; j_gene: TRBJ1-2; v_gene: TRBV27; abundance: -; CDR3aa: CASSPTYTGFYGYTF; CDR3nt: TGTGCCAGCAGTCCGACCTATACAGGGTTCTATGGCTACACCTTC
d_gene: -; j_gene: TRBJ2-5; v_gene: TRBV5-4; abundance: -; CDR3aa: CASSLGRGLSETQYF; CDR3nt: TGTGCCAGCAGCTTGGGGAGGGGTCTTTCGGAGACCCAGTACTTC
d_gene: -; j_gene: TRBJ2-5; v_gene: TRBV5-1; abundance: -; CDR3aa: CASSFQETQYF; CDR3nt: TGCGCCAGCAGCTTTCAAGAGACCCAGTACTTC
d_gene: -; j_gene: TRBJ1-2; v_gene: TRBV7-2; abundance: once; CDR3aa: CASSLDIFNYGYTF; CDR3nt: TGTGCCAGCAGCTTAGATATTTTTAACTATGGCTACACCTTC
d_gene: TRBD2; j_gene: TRBJ2-3; v_gene: TRBV4-1; abundance: -; CDR3aa: CASSRETSGGSSTDTQYF; CDR3nt: TGCGCCAGCAGCCGCGAGACTAGCGGGGGGTCTAGCACAGATACGCAGTATTTT
d_gene: -; j_gene: TRBJ2-5; v_gene: TRBV7-9; abundance: once; CDR3aa: CASSLHFGETQYF; CDR3nt: TGTGCCAGCAGCCTGCATTTTGGGGAGACCCAGTACTTC
d_gene: TRBD2; j_gene: TRBJ2-1; v_gene: TRBV5-1; abundance: -; CDR3aa: CASSSTSGAYNEQFF; CDR3nt: TGCGCCAGCAGCTCGACTAGCGGTGCCTACAATGAGCAGTTCTTC
d_gene: TRBD1; j_gene: TRBJ1-3; v_gene: TRBV6-1; abundance: -; CDR3aa: CASSSPTGSTYTIYF; CDR3nt: TGTGCCAGCAGTTCGCCGACAGGGTCTACGTACACCATATATTTT
d_gene: -; j_gene: TRBJ1-1; v_gene: TRBV30; abundance: -; CDR3aa: CAWSVGGAMNTEAFF; CDR3nt: TGTGCCTGGAGTGTAGGGGGGGCGATGAACACTGAAGCTTTCTTT